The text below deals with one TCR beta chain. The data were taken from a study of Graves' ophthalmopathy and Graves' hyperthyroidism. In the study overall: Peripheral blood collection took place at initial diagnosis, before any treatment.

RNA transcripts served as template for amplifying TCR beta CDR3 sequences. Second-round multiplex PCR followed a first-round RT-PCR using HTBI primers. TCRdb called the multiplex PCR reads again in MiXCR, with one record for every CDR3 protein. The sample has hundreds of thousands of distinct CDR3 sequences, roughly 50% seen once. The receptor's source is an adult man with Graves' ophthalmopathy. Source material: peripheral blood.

The chain's CDR3 is CAISVGTNTEAFF. The CDR3 DNA reads as TGTGCCATCAGTGTGGGTACGAACACTGAAGCTTTCTTT. The chain is built from TRBV10-3 and TRBJ1-1; D gene unclear. V lost 4 bases and J 1 base, leaving 7 bases between the germline ends. CDR1 is ENHRY and CDR2 is SYGVKD in the germline V gene. CDR3 length equals 13 residues.